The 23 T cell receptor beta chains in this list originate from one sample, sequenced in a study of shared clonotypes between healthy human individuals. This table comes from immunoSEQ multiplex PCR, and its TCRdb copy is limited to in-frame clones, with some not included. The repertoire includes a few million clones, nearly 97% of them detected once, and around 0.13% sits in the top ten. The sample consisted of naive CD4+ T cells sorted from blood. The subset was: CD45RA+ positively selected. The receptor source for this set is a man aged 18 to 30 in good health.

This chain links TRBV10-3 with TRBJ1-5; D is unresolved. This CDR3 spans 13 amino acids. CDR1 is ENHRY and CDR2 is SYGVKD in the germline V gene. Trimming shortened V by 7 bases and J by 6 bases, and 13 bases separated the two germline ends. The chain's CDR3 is CAIIIWVVQPQHF. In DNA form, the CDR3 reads TGTGCCATCATCATCTGGGTGGTTCAGCCCCAGCATTTT.

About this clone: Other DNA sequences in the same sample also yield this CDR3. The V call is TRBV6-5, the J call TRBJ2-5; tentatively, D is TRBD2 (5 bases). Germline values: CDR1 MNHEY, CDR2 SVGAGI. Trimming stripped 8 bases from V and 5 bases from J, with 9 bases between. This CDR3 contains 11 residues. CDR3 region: CASRRRETQYF. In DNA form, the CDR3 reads TGTGCCAGCCGGAGGAGGGAGACCCAGTACTTC.

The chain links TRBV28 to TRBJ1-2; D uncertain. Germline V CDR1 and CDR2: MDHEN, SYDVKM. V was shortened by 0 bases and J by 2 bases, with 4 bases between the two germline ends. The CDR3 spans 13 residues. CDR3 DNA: TGTGCCAGCAGTTTATGGGGGAACTATGGCTACACCTTC. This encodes CASSLWGNYGYTF.

The chain's CDR3 is CASSRLIGNTGELFF. CDR3 DNA sequence: TGTGCCAGCAGCCGGCTGATCGGGAACACCGGGGAGCTGTTTTTT. The V call is TRBV7-9, the J call TRBJ2-2; no clear D. Between the trimmed V and J ends, which lost 5 bases and 1 base, there was a span of 11 bases. CDR1 is SEHNR, CDR2 FQNEAQ, per germline (reference sequence). The CDR3 spans 15 residues.

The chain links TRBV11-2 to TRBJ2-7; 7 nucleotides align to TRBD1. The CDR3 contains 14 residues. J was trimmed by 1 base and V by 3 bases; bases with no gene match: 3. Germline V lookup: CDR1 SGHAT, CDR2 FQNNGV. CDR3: CASSFGRGSYEQYF. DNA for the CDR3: TGTGCCAGCAGCTTCGGCAGGGGGTCCTACGAGCAGTACTTC.

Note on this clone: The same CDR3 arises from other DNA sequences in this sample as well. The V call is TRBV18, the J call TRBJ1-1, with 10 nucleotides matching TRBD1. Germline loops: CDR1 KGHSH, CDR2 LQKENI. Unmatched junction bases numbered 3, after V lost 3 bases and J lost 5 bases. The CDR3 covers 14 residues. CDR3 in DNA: TGTGCCAGCTCACCGGGACAGGGGCGGACTGAAGCTTTCTTT. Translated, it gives CASSPGQGRTEAFF.

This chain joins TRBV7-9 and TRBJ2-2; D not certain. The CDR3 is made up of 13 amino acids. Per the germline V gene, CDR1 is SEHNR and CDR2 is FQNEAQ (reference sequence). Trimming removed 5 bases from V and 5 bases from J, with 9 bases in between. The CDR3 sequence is CASSPLLTGELFF. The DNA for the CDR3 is TGTGCCAGCAGCCCACTATTGACCGGGGAGCTGTTTTTT.

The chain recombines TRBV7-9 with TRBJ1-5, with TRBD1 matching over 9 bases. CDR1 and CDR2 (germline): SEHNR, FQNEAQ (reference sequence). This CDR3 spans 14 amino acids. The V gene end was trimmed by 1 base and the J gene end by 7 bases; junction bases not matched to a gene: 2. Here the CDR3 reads CASSLGDRVQPQHF. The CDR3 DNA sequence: TGTGCCAGCAGCTTAGGGGACAGGGTGCAGCCCCAGCATTTT.

Here the CDR3 DNA reads TGTGCCAGCAGCTTAAACGGGGGAGGAGAGACCCAGTACTTC. Translation gives CASSLNGGGETQYF. This chain links TRBV11-1 with TRBJ2-5; weak D call: TRBD2 (6 bases). Looked up from germline, CDR1 is SGHAT and CDR2 is FQDESV (reference sequence). The CDR3 runs 14 residues. Trimming stripped 2 bases from V and 4 bases from J, with 11 bases between.

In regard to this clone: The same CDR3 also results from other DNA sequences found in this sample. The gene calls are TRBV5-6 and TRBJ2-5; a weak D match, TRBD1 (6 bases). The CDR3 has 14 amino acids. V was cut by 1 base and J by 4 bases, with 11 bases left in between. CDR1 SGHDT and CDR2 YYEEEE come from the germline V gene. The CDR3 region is CASSLRGLGETQYF. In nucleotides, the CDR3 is TGTGCCAGCAGCTTGAGGGGGTTGGGAGAGACCCAGTACTTC.

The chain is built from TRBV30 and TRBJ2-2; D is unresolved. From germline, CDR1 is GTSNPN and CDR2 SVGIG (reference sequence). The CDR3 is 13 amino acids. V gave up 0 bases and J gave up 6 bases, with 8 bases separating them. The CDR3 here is CAWSVSEAGELFF. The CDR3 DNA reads TGTGCCTGGAGTGTATCAGAAGCCGGGGAGCTGTTTTTT.

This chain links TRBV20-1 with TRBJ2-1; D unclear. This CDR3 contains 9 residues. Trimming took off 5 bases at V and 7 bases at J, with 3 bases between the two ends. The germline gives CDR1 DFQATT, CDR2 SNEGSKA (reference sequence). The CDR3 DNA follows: TGCAGTGCTCATAATGAGCAGTTCTTC. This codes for CSAHNEQFF.

CDR3 nucleotide sequence: TGTGCCAGTAGTGACAAACCGAATTCACCCCTCCACTTT. Translating gives CASSDKPNSPLHF. V is TRBV19 and J is TRBJ1-6; D gene uncertain. V was cut by 5 bases and J by 7 bases, with 9 bases left in between. Germline V CDR1 and CDR2: LNHDA, SQIVND (reference sequence). This CDR3 region has 13 residues. The complete variable domain, with remaining parts taken from reference TRBV19 and TRBJ1-6, reads DGGITQSPKYLFRKEGQNVTLSCEQNLNHDAMYWYRQDPGQGLRLIYYSQIVNDFQKGDIAEGYSVSREKKESFPLTVTSAQKNPTAFYLCASSDKPNSPLHFGNGTRLTVT.

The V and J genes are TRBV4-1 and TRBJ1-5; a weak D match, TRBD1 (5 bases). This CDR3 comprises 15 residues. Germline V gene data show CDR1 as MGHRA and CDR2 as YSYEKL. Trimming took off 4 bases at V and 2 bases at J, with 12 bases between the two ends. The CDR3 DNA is TGCGCCAGCAGCCCCGGGGGAGGGGGCAATCAGCCCCAGCATTTT. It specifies CASSPGGGGNQPQHF.

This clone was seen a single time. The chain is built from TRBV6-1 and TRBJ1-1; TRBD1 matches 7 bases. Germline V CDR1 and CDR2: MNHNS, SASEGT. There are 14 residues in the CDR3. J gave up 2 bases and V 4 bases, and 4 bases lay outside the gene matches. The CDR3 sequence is CASSGTGVNTEAFF. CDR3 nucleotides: TGTGCCAGCAGTGGTACAGGGGTAAACACTGAAGCTTTCTTT.

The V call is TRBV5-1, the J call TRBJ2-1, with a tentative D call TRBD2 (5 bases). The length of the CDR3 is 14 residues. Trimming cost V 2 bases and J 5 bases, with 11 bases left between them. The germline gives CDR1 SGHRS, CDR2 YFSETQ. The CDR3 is CASSFRYGDNEQFF. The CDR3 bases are TGCGCCAGCAGCTTCCGCTACGGGGACAATGAGCAGTTCTTC.

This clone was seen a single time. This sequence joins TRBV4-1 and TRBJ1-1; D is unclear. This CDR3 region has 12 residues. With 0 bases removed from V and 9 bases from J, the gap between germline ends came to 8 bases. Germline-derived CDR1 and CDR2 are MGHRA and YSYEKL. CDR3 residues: CASSQDRIKAFF. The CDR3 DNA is TGCGCCAGCAGCCAAGATAGGATTAAAGCTTTCTTT.

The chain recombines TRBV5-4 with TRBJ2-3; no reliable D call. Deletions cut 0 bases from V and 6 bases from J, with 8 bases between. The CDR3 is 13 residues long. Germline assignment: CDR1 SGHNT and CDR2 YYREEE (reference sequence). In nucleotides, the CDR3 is TGTGCCAGCAGCTTGGCATTGGTTGATACGCAGTATTTT. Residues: CASSLALVDTQYF.

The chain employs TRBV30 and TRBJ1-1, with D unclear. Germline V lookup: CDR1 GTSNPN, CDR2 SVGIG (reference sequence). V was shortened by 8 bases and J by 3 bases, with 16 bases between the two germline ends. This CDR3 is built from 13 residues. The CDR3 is CAAAVGGYTEAFF. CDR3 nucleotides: TGTGCCGCTGCGGTAGGCGGGTACACTGAAGCTTTCTTT.

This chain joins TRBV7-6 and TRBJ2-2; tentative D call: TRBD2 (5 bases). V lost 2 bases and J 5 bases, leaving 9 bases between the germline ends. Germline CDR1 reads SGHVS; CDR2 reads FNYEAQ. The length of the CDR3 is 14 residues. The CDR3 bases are TGTGCCAGCAGCTTATTCGAGGGAACCGGGGAGCTGTTTTTT. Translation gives CASSLFEGTGELFF.

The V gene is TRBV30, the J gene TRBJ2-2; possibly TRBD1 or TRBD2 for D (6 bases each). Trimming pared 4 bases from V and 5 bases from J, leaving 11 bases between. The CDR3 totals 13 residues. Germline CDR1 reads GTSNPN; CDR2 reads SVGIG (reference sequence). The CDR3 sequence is CAWNLGGTGELFF. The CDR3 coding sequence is TGTGCCTGGAATTTAGGGGGGACCGGGGAGCTGTTTTTT.

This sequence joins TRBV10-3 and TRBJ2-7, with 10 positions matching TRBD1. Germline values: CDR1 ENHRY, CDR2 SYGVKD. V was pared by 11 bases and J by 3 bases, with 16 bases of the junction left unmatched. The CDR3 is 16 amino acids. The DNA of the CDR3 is TGTGCCGCCGGGAAACAGGGACAGGGGAAAGACTACGAGCAGTACTTC. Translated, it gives CAAGKQGQGKDYEQYF.

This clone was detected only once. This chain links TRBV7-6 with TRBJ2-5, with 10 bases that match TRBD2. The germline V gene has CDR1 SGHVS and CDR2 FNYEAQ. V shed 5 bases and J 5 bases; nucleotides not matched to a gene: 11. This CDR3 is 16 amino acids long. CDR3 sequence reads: CASSQSRAGGAETQYF. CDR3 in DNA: TGTGCCAGCAGCCAATCGAGAGCGGGAGGGGCGGAGACCCAGTACTTC.